The text below deals with one T cell receptor beta chain. Sequencing used immunoSEQ multiplex PCR; TCRdb keeps in-frame clones, though not all of them. Of about 260,000 clones in the sample, roughly 86% were seen once. The CDR3 sequence is 14 residues long. Germline values: CDR1 LNHDA, CDR2 SQIVND (reference sequence). V was shortened by 1 base and J by 9 bases, with 10 bases between the two germline ends. These data are taken from a study of blood T cell repertoires in COVID-19. This clonotype was sampled from a human donor in a cohort sampled during active COVID-19. The chain uses TRBV19 and TRBJ1-6; D call uncertain. Sequencing was done on a sample of peripheral blood. CDR3 coding DNA: TGTGCCAGTAGTATAGGACTTGAAAGTTCACCCCTCCACTTT. Protein product: CASSIGLESSPLHF.